This is a list of T cell receptor beta chains from one sample in a study of blood T cell repertoires in COVID-19. Sequenced by immunoSEQ multiplex PCR; TCRdb stores in-frame clones only, minus some. The sample has some 140,000 clones, more than 80% seen once. Material for sequencing was peripheral blood. Receptors originate from a human donor in a cohort sampled during active COVID-19. The CDR3 runs from the conserved cysteine through the conserved F or W. Each record gives: J gene, clone size, D gene, V gene, CDR3 DNA, CDR3 protein. The D gene is left open where the match is weak. A clone size is listed for some rows: how often the clone was seen (once, few, many), or a class if it is expanded.

j_call: TRBJ2-7
clone_size: NA
d_call: NA
v_call: TRBV5-4
cdr3_nt: TGTGCCAGCAGCCCCGAACAGGGTTCCTACGAGCAGTACTTC
cdr3_aa: CASSPEQGSYEQYF

j_call: TRBJ1-1
clone_size: NA
d_call: NA
v_call: TRBV5-1
cdr3_nt: TGCGCCAGCAGCTTGGTGACAGGAACTCTAGAAGCTTTCTTT
cdr3_aa: CASSLVTGTLEAFF

j_call: TRBJ2-5
clone_size: NA
d_call: NA
v_call: TRBV19
cdr3_nt: TGTGCCAGTAGTATAACGGCGTCACAGGGGACCCAGTACTTC
cdr3_aa: CASSITASQGTQYF

j_call: TRBJ1-1
clone_size: NA
d_call: NA
v_call: TRBV20-1
cdr3_nt: TGCAGTGCCTCACGACAGGACCAGGCTTTCTTT
cdr3_aa: CSASRQDQAFF

j_call: TRBJ2-1
clone_size: NA
d_call: NA
v_call: TRBV19
cdr3_nt: TGTGCCAGTAGCAGCGCCGGGAACTACAATGAGCAGTTCTTC
cdr3_aa: CASSSAGNYNEQFF

j_call: TRBJ1-2
clone_size: NA
d_call: TRBD1
v_call: TRBV6-5
cdr3_nt: TGTGCCAGCAGCCCAACGACAGGGGAATTCTATGGCTACACCTTC
cdr3_aa: CASSPTTGEFYGYTF

j_call: TRBJ1-3
clone_size: once
d_call: TRBD1
v_call: TRBV19
cdr3_nt: TGTGCCACCAAACAGGGGGCAACTGCCCCTGGAAACACCATATATTTT
cdr3_aa: CATKQGATAPGNTIYF

j_call: TRBJ2-5
clone_size: NA
d_call: NA
v_call: TRBV10-2
cdr3_nt: TGCGCCAGCAGCGACACCTCCGGGACAATCGCCAGAGAGACCCAGTACTTC
cdr3_aa: CASSDTSGTIARETQYF

j_call: TRBJ1-5
clone_size: many
d_call: NA
v_call: TRBV30
cdr3_nt: TGTGCCTGGAGTGTAGACATCAATCAGCCCCAGCATTTT
cdr3_aa: CAWSVDINQPQHF

j_call: TRBJ2-1
clone_size: NA
d_call: NA
v_call: TRBV3-1/TRBV3-2
cdr3_nt: TGTGCCAGCAGCCTCTACAATGAGCGGTTCTTC
cdr3_aa: CASSLYNERFF

j_call: TRBJ1-2
clone_size: few
d_call: NA
v_call: TRBV4-3
cdr3_nt: TGCGCCAGCAGCCAAGAGGCCTTAGGGGTTTATGGCTACACCTTC
cdr3_aa: CASSQEALGVYGYTF

j_call: TRBJ1-4
clone_size: NA
d_call: TRBD1
v_call: TRBV2
cdr3_nt: TGTGCCAGCAGTCCAGGACAGGGAAAAGGAAAACTGTTTTTT
cdr3_aa: CASSPGQGKGKLFF

j_call: TRBJ2-3
clone_size: NA
d_call: NA
v_call: TRBV4-3
cdr3_nt: TGCGCCAGCAGCCAAGAGAAGAGGCGTACAGATACGCAGTATTTT
cdr3_aa: CASSQEKRRTDTQYF

j_call: TRBJ2-3
clone_size: NA
d_call: TRBD2
v_call: TRBV7-3
cdr3_nt: TGTGCCAGCAGCCAGAGCGGGGGGGCGATTGATACGCAGTATTTT
cdr3_aa: CASSQSGGAIDTQYF

j_call: TRBJ1-2
clone_size: NA
d_call: NA
v_call: TRBV5-1
cdr3_nt: TGCGCCAGCAGCTTGGGAACCCGGAGGACGGGGGGTGTGAGTACCTTC
cdr3_aa: CASSLGTRRTGGVSTF

j_call: TRBJ1-1
clone_size: once
d_call: TRBD1
v_call: TRBV4-1
cdr3_nt: TGCGCCAGCAGCCAGGAAGACAGGGGTGACACTGAAGCTTTCTTT
cdr3_aa: CASSQEDRGDTEAFF

j_call: TRBJ2-2
clone_size: NA
d_call: NA
v_call: TRBV7-2
cdr3_nt: TGTGCCAGCAGCTTAGCCCCGGGGAGCGACACCGGGGAGCTGTTTTTT
cdr3_aa: CASSLAPGSDTGELFF

j_call: TRBJ1-1
clone_size: NA
d_call: NA
v_call: TRBV27
cdr3_nt: TGTGCCAGCAGTCCAAGGAGGGTGGCCCCTGAAGCTTTCTTT
cdr3_aa: CASSPRRVAPEAFF

j_call: TRBJ2-7
clone_size: NA
d_call: TRBD2
v_call: TRBV6-2/TRBV6-3
cdr3_nt: TGTGCCAGCAGCCCGGCGGGGGGTGGGTCCTACGAGCAGTACTTC
cdr3_aa: CASSPAGGGSYEQYF

j_call: TRBJ1-4
clone_size: NA
d_call: NA
v_call: TRBV7-2
cdr3_nt: TGTGCCAGCAGCTCGAGTGAAAAACTGTTTTTT
cdr3_aa: CASSSSEKLFF

j_call: TRBJ2-7
clone_size: NA
d_call: TRBD1
v_call: TRBV7-9
cdr3_nt: TGTGCCAGCAGCTTCCGGGACAGGGTGTCCGAGCAGTACTTC
cdr3_aa: CASSFRDRVSEQYF

j_call: TRBJ1-4
clone_size: NA
d_call: NA
v_call: TRBV6-5
cdr3_nt: TGTGCCAGCAGTCCTGGCCCGCGGGAAAAACTGTTTTTT
cdr3_aa: CASSPGPREKLFF

j_call: TRBJ1-2
clone_size: once
d_call: NA
v_call: TRBV9
cdr3_nt: TGTGCCAGCAGCGCAGGACACGAAAACTATGGCTACACCTTC
cdr3_aa: CASSAGHENYGYTF

j_call: TRBJ2-5
clone_size: NA
d_call: TRBD2
v_call: TRBV7-2
cdr3_nt: TGTGCCAGCGCTAAAGCTAGCGGGAGGGGAGAAGAGACCCAGTACTTC
cdr3_aa: CASAKASGRGEETQYF

j_call: TRBJ1-2
clone_size: NA
d_call: TRBD1
v_call: TRBV30
cdr3_nt: TGTGCCCGCTGGGCCCCTGGACAGGGCGGGAGTGGCTACACCTTC
cdr3_aa: CARWAPGQGGSGYTF

j_call: TRBJ2-1
clone_size: NA
d_call: NA
v_call: TRBV20-1
cdr3_nt: TGCAGTGCTAGTAGGGGGGGCCGTCTCGTCTCCTACAATGAGCAGTTCTTC
cdr3_aa: CSASRGGRLVSYNEQFF

j_call: TRBJ1-5
clone_size: NA
d_call: NA
v_call: TRBV2
cdr3_nt: TGTGCCAGCAGTGCAGGGACTGGGCAGCCCCAGCATTTT
cdr3_aa: CASSAGTGQPQHF

j_call: TRBJ1-5
clone_size: once
d_call: NA
v_call: TRBV6-1
cdr3_nt: TGTGCCAGCAGTGAAACGGGTTCGGGCAATCAGCCCCAGCATTTT
cdr3_aa: CASSETGSGNQPQHF

j_call: TRBJ2-5
clone_size: NA
d_call: TRBD1
v_call: TRBV5-1
cdr3_nt: TGCGCCAGCAGCTTGTCCGGGACAGGCCAAGAGACCCAGTACTTC
cdr3_aa: CASSLSGTGQETQYF

j_call: TRBJ2-1
clone_size: NA
d_call: TRBD2
v_call: TRBV5-6
cdr3_nt: TGTGCCAGCAGCCGTACTCCTAAGCGGGGTTCCTACAATGAGCAGTTCTTC
cdr3_aa: CASSRTPKRGSYNEQFF

j_call: TRBJ1-5
clone_size: NA
d_call: NA
v_call: TRBV5-6
cdr3_nt: TGTGCCAGCAGCTTGGGGGCTTTCAGCAATCAGCCCCAGCATTTT
cdr3_aa: CASSLGAFSNQPQHF

j_call: TRBJ2-7
clone_size: NA
d_call: NA
v_call: TRBV7-2
cdr3_nt: TGTGCCAGCAGCAGCGGACAGAACTACGAGCAGTACTTC
cdr3_aa: CASSSGQNYEQYF

j_call: TRBJ2-1
clone_size: NA
d_call: TRBD2
v_call: TRBV6-4
cdr3_nt: TGTGCCAGCAGCGGGAGCGGGGGGGTGAATGAGCAGTTCTTC
cdr3_aa: CASSGSGGVNEQFF

j_call: TRBJ2-3
clone_size: NA
d_call: NA
v_call: TRBV28
cdr3_nt: TGTGCCAGCGGGCTAAGAACAGATACGCAGTATTTT
cdr3_aa: CASGLRTDTQYF

j_call: TRBJ2-3
clone_size: NA
d_call: TRBD1
v_call: TRBV7-3
cdr3_nt: TGTGCCAGCAGCGCGGGACAGGGACCAGATACGCAGTATTTT
cdr3_aa: CASSAGQGPDTQYF

j_call: TRBJ2-5
clone_size: NA
d_call: NA
v_call: TRBV7-2
cdr3_nt: TGTGCCAGCAGCTCCAATGGACAGTTTCAAGAGACCCAGTACTTC
cdr3_aa: CASSSNGQFQETQYF

j_call: TRBJ1-5
clone_size: NA
d_call: NA
v_call: TRBV28
cdr3_nt: TGTGCCGGAGGGGGGAGGGGGAATAGCAATCAGCCCCAGCATTTT
cdr3_aa: CAGGGRGNSNQPQHF

j_call: TRBJ1-1
clone_size: NA
d_call: NA
v_call: TRBV6-5
cdr3_nt: TGTGCCAGCACCCCGGGGACAAAGAACACTGAAGCTTTCTTT
cdr3_aa: CASTPGTKNTEAFF

j_call: TRBJ2-7
clone_size: NA
d_call: NA
v_call: TRBV15
cdr3_nt: TGTGCCACCAGCAGTGAAGCCGACGAGCAGTACTTC
cdr3_aa: CATSSEADEQYF

j_call: TRBJ2-1
clone_size: NA
d_call: TRBD2
v_call: TRBV24-1
cdr3_nt: TGTGCCACCAGTCACCCTAGCGGTTACAATGAGCAGTTCTTC
cdr3_aa: CATSHPSGYNEQFF

j_call: TRBJ2-3
clone_size: NA
d_call: NA
v_call: TRBV7-3
cdr3_nt: TGTGCCAGCAGCTTAACGCCTCGTGGCAGATACACAGATACGCAGTATTTT
cdr3_aa: CASSLTPRGRYTDTQYF

j_call: TRBJ2-5
clone_size: NA
d_call: NA
v_call: TRBV2
cdr3_nt: TGTGCCAGCATGAGGGTACAGGGTCAAGAGACCCAGTACTTC
cdr3_aa: CASMRVQGQETQYF

j_call: TRBJ1-2
clone_size: NA
d_call: NA
v_call: TRBV5-4
cdr3_nt: TGTGCCAGCAGCGCCGAAAGCAGCAGGCCCAACTATGGCTACACCTTC
cdr3_aa: CASSAESSRPNYGYTF

j_call: TRBJ1-3
clone_size: once
d_call: TRBD1
v_call: TRBV7-2
cdr3_nt: TGTGCCAGCACCGGGACAGGGGGCGCGTACACCATATATTTT
cdr3_aa: CASTGTGGAYTIYF

j_call: TRBJ1-2
clone_size: NA
d_call: NA
v_call: TRBV7-8
cdr3_nt: TGTGCCAGCAGCCTAGGGGGAGGTTTCGGCTACACCTTC
cdr3_aa: CASSLGGGFGYTF

j_call: TRBJ2-3
clone_size: NA
d_call: TRBD2
v_call: TRBV2
cdr3_nt: TGTGCCAGCAGTGCTGAGCGGGGTAGCACAGATACGCAGTATTTT
cdr3_aa: CASSAERGSTDTQYF

j_call: TRBJ2-3
clone_size: NA
d_call: TRBD2
v_call: TRBV30
cdr3_nt: TGTGCCTGGGGGACTAGCGTCTTCACAGATACGCAGTATTTT
cdr3_aa: CAWGTSVFTDTQYF

j_call: TRBJ1-6
clone_size: NA
d_call: NA
v_call: TRBV12-3/TRBV12-4
cdr3_nt: TGTGCCAGCAGTTTTCCGGGGGAGACCTGTCTCCACTTT
cdr3_aa: CASSFPGETCLHF

j_call: TRBJ2-3
clone_size: once
d_call: NA
v_call: TRBV3-1/TRBV3-2
cdr3_nt: TGTGCCAGCAGCCAAGAGAGCTCGGGCACAGATACGCAGTATTTT
cdr3_aa: CASSQESSGTDTQYF

j_call: TRBJ1-2
clone_size: few
d_call: NA
v_call: TRBV4-1
cdr3_nt: TGCGCCAGCAGCCAAGTGAGTGATGCGGGAGTGCGAAATGGCTACACCTTC
cdr3_aa: CASSQVSDAGVRNGYTF

j_call: TRBJ2-1
clone_size: NA
d_call: TRBD1
v_call: TRBV2
cdr3_nt: TGTGCCAGCAGCCCCGGGACAGGGGTGTGGTTCTTC
cdr3_aa: CASSPGTGVWFF

j_call: TRBJ1-1
clone_size: NA
d_call: NA
v_call: TRBV10-3
cdr3_nt: TGTGCCATCAGTGAGGACAAGGCAGAACGCCTTGGGGCTTTCTTT
cdr3_aa: CAISEDKAERLGAFF